These 12 T cell receptor beta chains were all obtained from the same sample, sequenced in a study of T cell repertoires in cytomegalovirus infection. TCRdb re-analysed the reads in MiXCR, keeping a single row per CDR3 protein. This table holds just over 300,000 distinct CDR3 sequences, 15% to 20% found once. The sequenced sample was PBMCs. The receptors derive from a human donor in good health (CMV status not recorded). Some clones in this sample may be carry-over from other donors' samples.

The chain joins TRBV2 to TRBJ2-3; TRBD2 aligns across 8 bases. Germline values: CDR1 SNHLY, CDR2 FYNNEI. The CDR3 is 14 amino acids. V was pared by 7 bases and J by 7 bases, with 10 bases of the junction left unmatched. The CDR3 is CASTGGGAQHTQYF. CDR3 DNA: TGTGCCAGCACCGGGGGGGGCGCACAACATACGCAGTATTTT.

Many counts were recorded for this clonotype. The DNA for the CDR3 is TGTGCCAGCACCGTATCTAGTCAGGAGACCCAGTACTTC. Translating gives CASTVSSQETQYF. The rearrangement links TRBV7-2 to TRBJ2-5; D remains ambiguous. With 7 bases removed from V and 5 bases from J, the gap between germline ends came to 14 bases. Germline loops: CDR1 SGHTA, CDR2 FQGNSA. This CDR3 spans 13 amino acids.

In this sample, this clonotype turned up many times. This chain uses TRBV24-1 with TRBJ2-6; D unresolved. V dropped 1 base and J dropped 0 bases, with 6 bases sitting between them. CDR1 is KGHDR, CDR2 SFDVKD, per germline. This CDR3 has 16 amino acids. The CDR3 loop is CATSDLGDSGANVLTF. The CDR3 nucleotides are TGTGCCACCAGTGATTTAGGTGACTCTGGGGCCAACGTCCTGACTTTC.

The chain links TRBV7-9 to TRBJ1-4; D uncertain. The germline gives CDR1 SEHNR, CDR2 FQNEAQ (reference sequence). V dropped 4 bases and J dropped 10 bases, with 7 bases sitting between them. The CDR3 totals 11 residues. The CDR3 nucleotides are TGTGCCAGCAGCTCTACAGCAAAACTGTTTTTT. Residues: CASSSTAKLFF.

This clonotype was counted at least ten times. The chain has TRBV12-3 or TRBV12-4 and TRBJ1-5; D gene ambiguous. Trimming pared 3 bases from V and 5 bases from J, leaving 8 bases between. The length of the CDR3 is 13 residues. The CDR3 protein is CASSLSEHQPQHF. In DNA form, the CDR3 reads TGTGCCAGCAGTTTGTCCGAGCATCAGCCCCAGCATTTT.

This chain uses TRBV29-1 with TRBJ2-3, with D possibly being TRBD1 or TRBD2 (5 bases each). Trimming left V 8 bases short and J 2 bases short, with 17 bases between. The germline gives CDR1 SQVTM, CDR2 ANQGSEA. The CDR3 sequence is 14 residues long. The CDR3 sequence: CSIRDRLSTDTQYF. Here the CDR3 DNA reads TGCAGCATTCGGGACCGACTATCCACAGATACGCAGTATTTT.

In this sample, this clonotype turned up a few times. The J gene is TRBJ1-5, the V gene TRBV12-3 or TRBV12-4; D remains unclear. Deletions cut 3 bases from V and 10 bases from J, with 7 bases between. CDR3 size: 11 residues. CDR3 sequence: CASSLGVPQHF. CDR3 sequence (DNA): TGTGCCAGCAGTTTGGGAGTACCCCAGCATTTT.

A few counts support this clonotype. The chain employs TRBV20-1 and TRBJ2-5, with 8 nucleotides matching TRBD2. The germline CDR1 and CDR2 sequences are DFQATT and SNEGSKA (reference sequence). Losses at the gene ends were 0 bases for V and 1 base for J; bases not matched to a gene: 4. The CDR3 loop spans 15 amino acids. The DNA for the CDR3 is TGCAGTGCTAGAGAGGGTAGCGGGGTCCAAGAGACCCAGTACTTC. Amino acids: CSAREGSGVQETQYF.

This clonotype has a handful of counts. The chain couples TRBV6-2 or TRBV6-3 to TRBJ1-6, with 7 nucleotides matching TRBD1. There are 15 residues in the CDR3. J lost 9 bases, V lost 5 bases, and 10 bases had no gene match. The germline V gene encodes CDR1 MNHEY and CDR2 SVGEGT. CDR3 in DNA: TGTGCCAGCAGTCCACAAGGACAGGCGGCTTCACCCCTCCACTTT. Its translation is CASSPQGQAASPLHF.

The sample holds a few counts of this clonotype. The gene calls are TRBV12-3 or TRBV12-4 and TRBJ2-7; 7 nucleotides align to TRBD2. The CDR3 sequence is 14 residues long. With V trimmed by 6 bases and J by 0 bases, 5 bases remained unmatched. The CDR3 loop is CASSVGGSSYEQYF. In DNA, the CDR3 is TGTGCCAGCAGCGTCGGGGGGAGCTCCTACGAGCAGTACTTC.

In its sample, this clonotype was seen many times. The chain couples TRBV7-6 to TRBJ2-5, with no clear D. Between the trimmed V and J ends, which lost 6 bases and 1 base, there was a span of 12 bases. The CDR3 totals 14 residues. Germline lookup yields CDR1 SGHVS and CDR2 FNYEAQ. CDR3 loop: CASRADPIQETQYF. In DNA, the CDR3 is TGTGCCAGCAGAGCCGATCCTATCCAAGAGACCCAGTACTTC. Full variable domain (outside the CDR3, taken from reference TRBV7-6 and TRBJ2-5): GAGVSQSPRYKVTKRGQDVALRCDPISGHVSLYWYRQALGQGPEFLTYFNYEAQQDKSGLPNDRFSAERPEGSISTLTIQRTEQRDSAMYRCASRADPIQETQYFGPGTRLLVL.

The V gene is TRBV20-1, the J gene TRBJ2-2, with D possibly being TRBD1 (7 bases). CDR3 size: 16 residues. V lost 0 bases and J lost 3, with 14 bases in between. The germline gives CDR1 DFQATT, CDR2 SNEGSKA (reference sequence). CDR3 sequence: CSARDPGRGDTGELFF. The CDR3 nucleotides are TGCAGTGCTAGAGATCCGGGCAGGGGGGACACCGGGGAGCTGTTTTTT.